This TCR beta chain was identified in a study of blood T cell repertoires in COVID-19. Study background: Donors in the United States, Italy and Spain gave samples during acute or convalescent COVID-19. The analysed material was cDNA or gDNA that came from T cells, B-cell-depleted T cells, or PBMCs.

TCRdb's table, derived via immunoSEQ multiplex PCR, lists solely in-frame clones and lacks some. The table has 95,000 to 150,000 clones, roughly 90% seen once. This CDR3 contains 16 residues. V lost 4 bases to trimming and J lost 8 bases; unmatched junction nucleotides: 13. The V gene's germline CDR1 is MNHEY and CDR2 SVGEGT. V and J are TRBV6-2 or TRBV6-3 and TRBJ2-3; the match to TRBD1 covers 9 bases. The sequenced sample consisted of peripheral blood. The clonotype originates from a man aged 35-49 years with acute or convalescent COVID-19. DNA for the CDR3: TGTGCCAGCAGTTCCGCCTCCGGGACAGGGTGGGGTACGCAGTATTTT. Amino acids: CASSSASGTGWGTQYF.